Detailed here is one T cell receptor beta chain. Antigen unknown. The sample originates from a study of human versus mouse CDR3 diversity and MHC coevolution. Study summary: immunoSEQ was reported to reach one in 200,000 T cells sensitivity.

General study findings and limits: Humans had the largest estimated TCR beta repertoire, about 1.6 million clonotypes. Compared with mice, human CDR3s carried more deletions and insertions on average.

Trimming pared 7 bases from V and 0 bases from J, leaving 12 bases between. There are 14 residues in the CDR3. Germline V gene data show CDR1 as WNHNN and CDR2 as SYGVQD (reference sequence). The table came from immunoSEQ multiplex PCR; TCRdb's copy has only in-frame clones and leaves some out. The table includes about 60,000 clones, about 93% detected once. This clonotype was sampled from a person aged 55 to 70 in good health. The chain is built from TRBV10-1 and TRBJ1-2; D is unresolved. The sequencing input was naive CD4+ T cells from blood. Indicated subset: CD45RO-negative CD62L-positive naive CD4 T cells. The CDR3 bases are TGCGCCAGCATAAGCATCTGTTCTAACTATGGCTACACCTTC. Translation gives CASISICSNYGYTF.